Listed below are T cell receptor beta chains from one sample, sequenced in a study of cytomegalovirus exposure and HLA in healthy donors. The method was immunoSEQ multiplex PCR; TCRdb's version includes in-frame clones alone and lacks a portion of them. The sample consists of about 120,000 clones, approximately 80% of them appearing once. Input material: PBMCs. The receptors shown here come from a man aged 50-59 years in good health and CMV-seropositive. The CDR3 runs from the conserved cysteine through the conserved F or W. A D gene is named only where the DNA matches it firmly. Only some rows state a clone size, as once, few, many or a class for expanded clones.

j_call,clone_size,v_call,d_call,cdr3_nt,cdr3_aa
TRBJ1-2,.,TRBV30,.,TGTGCCTGGAGTGTACGCGTTGGAGGGCTTAGGGGTTATGGCTACACCTTC,CAWSVRVGGLRGYGYTF
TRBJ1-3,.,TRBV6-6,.,TGTGCCAGCAGTTACCGGGGTGCTGGAAACACCATATATTTT,CASSYRGAGNTIYF
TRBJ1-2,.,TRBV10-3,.,TGTGCCATCAGCTCAGGGGATCTGAATGGCTACACCTTC,CAISSGDLNGYTF
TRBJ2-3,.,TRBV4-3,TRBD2,TGCGCCAGCAGCCAAGACACTAGCGGGAGGGCAAGCACAGATACGCAGTATTTT,CASSQDTSGRASTDTQYF
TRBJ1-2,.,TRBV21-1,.,TGTGCCAGCAGCCAGCGGACAGGGGGCTCTGGCTACACCTTC,CASSQRTGGSGYTF
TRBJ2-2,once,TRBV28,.,TGTGCCAGCAGTTTAGAGCGGATTACCGGGGAGCTGTTTTTT,CASSLERITGELFF
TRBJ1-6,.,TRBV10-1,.,TGCGCCAGCAGAGGAGGGGATTCACCCCTCCACTTT,CASRGGDSPLHF
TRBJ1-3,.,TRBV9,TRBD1,TGTGCCAGCAGCAAGACAGGGGGGTCTGGAAACACCATATATTTT,CASSKTGGSGNTIYF
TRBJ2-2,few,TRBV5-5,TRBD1,TGTGCCAGCACCATGACTCCGGGACAGCGGCACACCGGGGAGCTGTTTTTT,CASTMTPGQRHTGELFF
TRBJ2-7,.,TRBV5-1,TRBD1,TGCGCCAGCAGCTTGGGACAGGGAGTGCAGTACTTC,CASSLGQGVQYF
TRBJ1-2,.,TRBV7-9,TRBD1,TGTGCCAGCAGCGAGGGACAGGGGAAAACTAACTATGGCTACACCTTC,CASSEGQGKTNYGYTF
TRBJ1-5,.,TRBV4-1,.,TGCGCCAGCAGCCAAGAAGACAGGAGCTATCAGCCCCAGCATTTT,CASSQEDRSYQPQHF
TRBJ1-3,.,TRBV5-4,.,TGTGCCAGCAGCCCTGGGACTCTCTCTGGAAACACCATATATTTT,CASSPGTLSGNTIYF
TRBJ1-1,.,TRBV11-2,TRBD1,TGTGCCAGCAGCCTCCGGACAGGGTGGGGGAGCACTGAAGCTTTCTTT,CASSLRTGWGSTEAFF
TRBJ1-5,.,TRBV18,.,TGTGCCAGCTCCCTCCCAGGAGGGGAAAATCAGCCCCAGCATTTT,CASSLPGGENQPQHF
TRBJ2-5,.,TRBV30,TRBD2,TGTGCCTGGAGCCGTAGCGGGGGGGTGAAGCAAGAGACCCAGTACTTC,CAWSRSGGVKQETQYF
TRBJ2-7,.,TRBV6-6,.,TGTGCCAGCAGCCCAAGACAGTACGAGCAGTACTTC,CASSPRQYEQYF
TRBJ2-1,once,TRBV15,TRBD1,TGTGCCACCAGCAGAGATCAATTGGGACAGGGTGGTAATGAGCAGTTCTTC,CATSRDQLGQGGNEQFF
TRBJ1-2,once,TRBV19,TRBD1,TGTGCCAGTAGGGACCGGGACAGGGCCTATGGCTACACCTTC,CASRDRDRAYGYTF
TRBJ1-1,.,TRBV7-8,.,TGTGCCAGCAGCTTACGGGAAAACACTGAAGCTTTCTTT,CASSLRENTEAFF
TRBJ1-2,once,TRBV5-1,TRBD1,TGCGCCAGCAGCTTCGGGACAGGGGGGGATGGCTACACCTTC,CASSFGTGGDGYTF
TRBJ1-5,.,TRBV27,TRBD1,TGTGCCAGCAGATCCGGACAGGGAGGAAATCAGCCCCAGCATTTT,CASRSGQGGNQPQHF
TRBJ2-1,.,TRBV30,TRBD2,TGTGCCTGGAGTGTCCTAGCGGGAGGCTACAATGAGCAGTTCTTC,CAWSVLAGGYNEQFF
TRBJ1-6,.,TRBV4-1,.,TGCGCCAGCAGCATTACTTCGGACGGGAGCTCCTATAATTCCCCCCTCCACTTT,CASSITSDGSSYNSPLHF
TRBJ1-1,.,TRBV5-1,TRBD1,TGCGCCAGCAGCTCGGGGGGGACAGGGGAACCTGAAGCTTTCTTT,CASSSGGTGEPEAFF
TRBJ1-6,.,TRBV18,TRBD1,TGTGCCAGCTCGCAAACCGGGACAGGGGATTCACCCCTCCACTTT,CASSQTGTGDSPLHF
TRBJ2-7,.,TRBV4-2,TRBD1,TGTGCCAGCAGCCCGCGCGACAGGGACGAGCAGTACTTC,CASSPRDRDEQYF